Detailed here is one TCR beta chain. Its antigen is undetermined. The record originates from a study of siplizumab effects on memory and regulatory T cells. TCRdb keeps only in-frame clones here, not all; method: immunoSEQ multiplex PCR. In the table there are around 100,000 clones, about 90% of which are singletons. Study-wide results and limits: Under siplizumab, alloreactive sequences traced to unstimulated CD4+ memory cells were significantly reduced. A naive or memory phenotype could not be assigned to roughly 75-96% of the proliferating CD4+ or CD8+ clones. For siplizumab cultures, the suppressive function of their proliferating Tregs was not confirmed. Naive T cells appeared more varied than memory cells and looked like key alloresponse contributors.

Germline V CDR1 and CDR2: SGHTA, FQGTGA. Trimming removed 1 base from V and 2 bases from J; junction bases left unmatched: 19. There are 20 residues in the CDR3. The sequencing sample was made of CD4+ T cells sorted from blood. The clonotype was recovered from a human donor in good health. Some clones in this sample may be carry-over from other donors' samples. The chain uses TRBV7-3 and TRBJ2-5; 7 nucleotides match TRBD2. The CDR3 reads CASSLKRDDRLAAVQETQYF. The CDR3 DNA is TGTGCCAGCAGCTTAAAACGGGATGATCGGCTAGCGGCCGTACAAGAGACCCAGTACTTC. The full variable domain, in which reference TRBV7-3 and TRBJ2-5 provide the parts outside the CDR3, is GAGVSQTPSNKVTEKGKYVELRCDPISGHTALYWYRQSLGQGPEFLIYFQGTGAADDSGLPNDRFFAVRPEGSVSTLKIQRTERGDSAVYLCASSLKRDDRLAAVQETQYFGPGTRLLVL.